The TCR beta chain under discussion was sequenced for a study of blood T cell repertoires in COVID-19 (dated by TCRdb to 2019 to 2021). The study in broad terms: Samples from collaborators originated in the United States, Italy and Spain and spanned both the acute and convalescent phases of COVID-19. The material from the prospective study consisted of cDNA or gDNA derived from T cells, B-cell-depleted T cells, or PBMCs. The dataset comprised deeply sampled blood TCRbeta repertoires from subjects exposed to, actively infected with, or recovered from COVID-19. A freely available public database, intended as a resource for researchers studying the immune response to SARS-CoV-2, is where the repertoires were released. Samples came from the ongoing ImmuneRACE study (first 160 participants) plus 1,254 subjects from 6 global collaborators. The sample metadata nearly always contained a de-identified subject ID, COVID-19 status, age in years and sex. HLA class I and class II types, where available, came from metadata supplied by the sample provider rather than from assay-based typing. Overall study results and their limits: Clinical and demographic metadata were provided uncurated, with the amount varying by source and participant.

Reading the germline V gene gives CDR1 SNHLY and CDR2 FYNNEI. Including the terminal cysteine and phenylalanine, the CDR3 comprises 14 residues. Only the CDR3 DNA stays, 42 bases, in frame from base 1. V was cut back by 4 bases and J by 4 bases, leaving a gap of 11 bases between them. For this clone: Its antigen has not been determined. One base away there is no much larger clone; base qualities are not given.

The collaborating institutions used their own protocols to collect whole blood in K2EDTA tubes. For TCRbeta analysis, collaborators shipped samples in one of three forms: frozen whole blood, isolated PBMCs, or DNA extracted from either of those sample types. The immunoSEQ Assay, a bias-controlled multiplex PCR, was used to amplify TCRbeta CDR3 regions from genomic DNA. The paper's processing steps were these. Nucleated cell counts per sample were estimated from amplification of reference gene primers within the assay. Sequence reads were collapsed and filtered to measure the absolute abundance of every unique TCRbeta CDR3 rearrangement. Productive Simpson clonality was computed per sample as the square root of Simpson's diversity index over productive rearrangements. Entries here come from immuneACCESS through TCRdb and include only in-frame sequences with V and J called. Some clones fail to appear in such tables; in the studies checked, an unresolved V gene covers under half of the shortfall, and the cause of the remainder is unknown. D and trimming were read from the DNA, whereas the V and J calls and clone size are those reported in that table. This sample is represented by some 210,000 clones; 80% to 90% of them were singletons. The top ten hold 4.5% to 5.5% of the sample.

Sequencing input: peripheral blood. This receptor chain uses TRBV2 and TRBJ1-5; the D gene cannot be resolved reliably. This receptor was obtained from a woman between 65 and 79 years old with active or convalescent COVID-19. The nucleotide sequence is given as TGTGCCAGCAGTGGAGTAAGGAGTAATCAGCCCCAGCATTTT. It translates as CASSGVRSNQPQHF.